One and the same sample provided the 3 T cell receptor beta chains below, sequenced in a study of PD-1 blockade in classical Hodgkin lymphoma. TCRdb's copy holds only in-frame clones and misses some; the assay was immunoSEQ multiplex PCR. There are about 24,000 clones in the sample; roughly four fifths occur only once, and approximately 6.2% lies in the top ten. Noted time point: cycle 4 day 1 (C4D1), after more than five weeks of nivolumab. All patients experienced relapse after autologous stem cell transplantation, and brentuximab vedotin exposure was variable. The input for sequencing was peripheral blood mononuclear cells (PBMCs), taken before the fourth cycle of nivolumab. These receptor sequences come from a human donor with classical Hodgkin lymphoma.

The gene calls are TRBV19 and TRBJ2-7; D is possibly TRBD1 or TRBD2 (5 bases each). Per the germline V gene, CDR1 is LNHDA and CDR2 is SQIVND (reference sequence). Trimming took off 3 bases at V and 2 bases at J, with 14 bases between the two ends. The CDR3 totals 15 residues. CDR3 in DNA: TGTGCCAGTAGTATCATATTCGGGGCACCCTACGAGCAGTACTTC. It codes for CASSIIFGAPYEQYF.

The chain recombines TRBV6-5 with TRBJ2-1; the D gene is possibly TRBD1 (6 bases). The germline gives CDR1 MNHEY, CDR2 SVGAGI. The V end was cut by 2 bases, the J end by 0 bases, with 8 bases between. The CDR3 totals 15 residues. The CDR3 DNA is TGTGCCAGCAGTTACAGGGGGTACTCCTACAATGAGCAGTTCTTC. This gives the protein CASSYRGYSYNEQFF.

The chain carries TRBV10-3 and TRBJ1-2, with D unclear. The CDR3 covers 15 residues. Germline assignment: CDR1 ENHRY and CDR2 SYGVKD. V lost 0 bases and J 1 base, leaving 9 bases between the germline ends. This CDR3 is CAISESNQINYGYTF. DNA for the CDR3: TGTGCCATCAGTGAGTCGAACCAGATTAACTATGGCTACACCTTC.